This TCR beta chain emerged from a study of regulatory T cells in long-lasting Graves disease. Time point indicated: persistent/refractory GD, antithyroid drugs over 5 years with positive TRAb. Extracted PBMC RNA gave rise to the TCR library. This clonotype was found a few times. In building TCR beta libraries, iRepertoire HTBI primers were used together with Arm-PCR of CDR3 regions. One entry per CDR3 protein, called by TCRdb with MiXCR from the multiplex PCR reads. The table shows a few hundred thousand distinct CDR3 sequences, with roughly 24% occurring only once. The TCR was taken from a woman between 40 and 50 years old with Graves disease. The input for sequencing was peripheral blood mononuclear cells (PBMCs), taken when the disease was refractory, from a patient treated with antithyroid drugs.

The CDR3 protein is CAWNGDWLLNTEAFF. CDR3 nucleotides: TGTGCCTGGAATGGGGACTGGCTGCTGAACACTGAAGCTTTCTTT. The chain uses TRBV30 and TRBJ1-1; a possible D gene is TRBD1 (5 bases). The CDR3 is made up of 15 amino acids. CDR1 is GTSNPN, CDR2 SVGIG, per germline (reference sequence). V lost 4 bases and J 0 bases, leaving 15 bases between the germline ends.